This entry features one TCR beta chain sequence. This clonotype was seen ten or more times. Its specific antigen is unknown. Within one base of it there is no much larger clone, and no base qualities were kept. The TCR beta CDR3 regions were amplified from the RNA transcripts. The first round of RT-PCR for the TCR CDR3 was performed with the HTBI primer set and the Qiagen OneStep RT-PCR kit. Libraries were constructed in a second round of multiplex PCR, after which size selection and purification were carried out. The libraries were sequenced on an Illumina HiSeq2000 using paired-end 100 bp reads. As for the original processing: SOAPnuke was used to process the raw data, removing reads that contained adapters or uncalled bases, had a mean Phred below 15, or lacked an exact match to the constant primer or identifier. COPE v1.2.5 was used to merge the high-quality paired reads, and each unique nucleotide sequence was defined as a clonotype. MiTCR v1.1 was used to align the clonotypes against IMGT TRBV, TRBD and TRBJ reference segments. Only V-J combinations with frequency above 0.0001, covering 99% to 99.2% of repertoires, were analysed. A TCS score was defined as the ratio of F50 (clonal expansion) to E x V (chaos), with BLOSUM62-based TCRdist applied between CDR3 peptides within each V-J. Welch's t-statistics and random forest reduced some 510 V-J features to under 15, which were used in a naive Bayes classifier (R e1071). Using fastp trimming at Q25 and MiXCR clonotype assembly, TCRdb reanalyzed the public sequencing data and kept in-frame beta chains. For every CDR3 protein sequence, its rows merge into one entry that carries the most common genes and DNA. The V and J calls and clone size come from TCRdb's table, not from the authors' own analysis. For this sample the table gives 350,000 to 400,000 distinct CDR3 sequences, of which 15% to 20% were detected only once. 3.5% to 4% of the sample lies in the top ten.

Graves' hyperthyroidism was defined as stable when no progression to ophthalmopathy occurred over 18 months of follow-up. Hyperthyroidism patients were newly diagnosed, had a disease duration of under 2 months, and were aged 18 to 65 years. Exclusion was applied to patients with uncontrolled infections, other autoimmune diseases, pregnancy or lactation. Diagnoses were established on the basis of clinical symptoms, serum thyroxine and TRAb, thyroid ultrasound, and orbital computed tomography. PBMCs were separated from 8 to 10 ml of fresh peripheral blood using Ficoll-Paque density gradient centrifugation. Total RNA was extracted with Trizol reagent, and quality was checked on an Agilent 2100 Bioanalyzer. These data originate in a study of T cells in Graves' hyperthyroidism and ophthalmopathy (dated by TCRdb to the late 2010s). The study in broad terms: Peripheral blood samples were taken at the time of initial diagnosis, prior to any treatment. A discovery cohort of approximately 97 patients, roughly 45 with Graves' ophthalmopathy and 57 with stable Graves' hyperthyroidism, was used to find distinguishing TCR V-J signatures. An independent validation cohort of around 19 hyperthyroidism patients and roughly 16 patients who later progressed to ophthalmopathy tested prospective prediction of ophthalmopathy. The 100 or so discovery patients were randomly split 7:3 into training and test sets. The study also compared thyroid tissue and blood T-cell repertoires from several Graves' hyperthyroidism patients. Following sampling, methimazole starting at 30 mg daily was given to hyperthyroidism patients, and high-dose intravenous methylprednisolone was given to ophthalmopathy patients. According to the paper, TCR Vbeta CDR3 sequencing was carried out on around 140 peripheral blood samples, which came from under 50 ophthalmopathy, roughly 75 hyperthyroidism and 17 progressor patients. Overall study results and their limits: No statistical method was used to set the sample size in advance, and investigators knew the group allocation. Most expanded thyroid clonotypes (frequency above 0.001) were also found in blood, which suggests that blood repertoires may mirror thyroid immune responses. In validation, the model predicted progression to ophthalmopathy with approximately 71% sensitivity and 72% to 85% specificity, a median of approximately 6.7 months before onset. Ophthalmopathy was separated from stable hyperthyroidism by a 13 V-J signature model, with around 90% sensitivity and approximately 81% specificity obtained in cross-validation and 80%/75% obtained in testing.

The source is a young woman with Graves' hyperthyroidism. Material for sequencing was blood.

The nucleotide sequence is TGCAGTGCTAGAGATCCGGTGCAGGGGCGGGAGACCCAGTACTTC. Its translation is CSARDPVQGRETQYF. The chain is assembled from TRBV20-1 and TRBJ2-5; D gene: possibly TRBD1, on 6 matching bases. The CDR3 has 15 amino acids, counting the end cysteine and phenylalanine. Only the CDR3 portion is preserved as DNA: 45 bases, with reading frame beginning at the first base. V is pared back by 0 bases and J by 5 bases, with 16 bases lying between the germline termini. CDR1 is given as DFQATT and CDR2 as SNEGSKA, both from the germline V gene (reference sequence).